This TCR beta chain was identified during a study of cytomegalovirus exposure and HLA in healthy donors. Overall study results and limits: Later on, a genetic analysis was performed. It linked a missense variant in DCLRE1C with V- and J-gene trimming of TCR beta. CMV serostatus was the sole immune exposure information available.

About this clone itself: The antigen remains unidentified.

This PCR relied on a set of 60 Vbeta primers and 13 Jbeta primers. TCRdb's copy holds only in-frame clones and misses some; the assay was immunoSEQ multiplex PCR. The record lists 200,000 or so clones, of which the ten most abundant hold almost 0.75%. Input material: PBMCs. The TCR sequence derives from a boy aged 5 to 17 in good health and CMV-seronegative.

CDR3 loop: CASSQEWARTDTQYF. The CDR3 DNA sequence: TGTGCCAGCAGCCAAGAGTGGGCCCGCACAGATACGCAGTATTTT. The chain recombines TRBV4-2 with TRBJ2-3; no clear D. The CDR3 contains 15 residues. V lost 0 bases and J lost 1, with 8 bases in between. Germline CDR1 is LGHNA and CDR2 is YNFKEQ.